The rows below give T cell receptor beta chains drawn from one sample of a study of cytomegalovirus exposure and HLA in healthy donors. Profiling relied on immunoSEQ multiplex PCR, and the TCRdb table lists in-frame clones only, not all of them. This table holds some 180,000 clones, 70% to 80% found once. The sequencing input was PBMCs. These receptors all stem from a woman between 55 and 75 years old in good health and CMV-seropositive. Both conserved end residues are part of each CDR3. D genes are given only for firm matches. Not all rows give a size; the values are once, few, many and, for expanded clones, a class.

abundance: .
v_gene: TRBV5-4
j_gene: TRBJ2-1
d_gene: TRBD1
CDR3aa: CASSRRDRVYNEQFF
CDR3nt: TGTGCCAGCAGCCGCCGGGACAGGGTCTACAATGAGCAGTTCTTC

abundance: few
v_gene: TRBV5-1
j_gene: TRBJ2-7
d_gene: TRBD2
CDR3aa: CASSLGVLAGVYEQYF
CDR3nt: TGCGCCAGCAGCTTGGGGGTACTAGCGGGAGTTTACGAGCAGTACTTC

abundance: few
v_gene: TRBV4-2
j_gene: TRBJ1-2
d_gene: .
CDR3aa: CASSQESGTLSYGYTF
CDR3nt: TGTGCCAGCAGCCAAGAGAGCGGGACTCTAAGCTATGGCTACACCTTC

abundance: .
v_gene: TRBV5-6
j_gene: TRBJ1-5
d_gene: TRBD1
CDR3aa: CASSLNRGQGNQPQHF
CDR3nt: TGTGCCAGCAGCTTGAACAGGGGGCAGGGCAATCAGCCCCAGCATTTT

abundance: .
v_gene: TRBV28
j_gene: TRBJ2-6
d_gene: .
CDR3aa: CASSLDSQLYSGANGLTF
CDR3nt: TGTGCCAGCAGTTTGGACAGCCAGCTCTACTCTGGGGCCAACGGCCTGACTTTC

abundance: .
v_gene: TRBV6-5
j_gene: TRBJ1-5
d_gene: TRBD1
CDR3aa: CASSGTVNQPQHF
CDR3nt: TGTGCCAGCAGCGGGACAGTCAATCAGCCCCAGCATTTT

abundance: few
v_gene: TRBV19
j_gene: TRBJ2-7
d_gene: .
CDR3aa: CASSIGTQAFSSYEQYF
CDR3nt: TGTGCCAGTAGTATTGGGACACAAGCCTTCAGCTCCTACGAGCAGTACTTC

abundance: .
v_gene: TRBV7-9
j_gene: TRBJ1-4
d_gene: .
CDR3aa: CASSLAGSGANEKLFF
CDR3nt: TGTGCCAGCAGCTTAGCGGGTTCGGGAGCTAATGAAAAACTGTTTTTT

abundance: .
v_gene: TRBV7-6
j_gene: TRBJ1-2
d_gene: .
CDR3aa: CASSPNVEGGDGYTF
CDR3nt: TGTGCCAGCAGCCCAAACGTGGAGGGAGGAGATGGCTACACCTTC

abundance: .
v_gene: TRBV10-3
j_gene: TRBJ1-1
d_gene: .
CDR3aa: CAISDSTGRVTEAFF
CDR3nt: TGTGCCATCAGTGACTCGACCGGGAGGGTCACTGAAGCTTTCTTT

abundance: .
v_gene: TRBV28
j_gene: TRBJ1-2
d_gene: .
CDR3aa: CASSFLQGYGYTF
CDR3nt: TGTGCCAGCAGTTTCTTGCAGGGGTATGGCTACACCTTC

abundance: .
v_gene: TRBV11-2
j_gene: TRBJ2-7
d_gene: TRBD1
CDR3aa: CASSDPGTGRYEQYF
CDR3nt: TGTGCCAGCAGCGACCCCGGGACAGGACGTTACGAGCAGTACTTC

abundance: .
v_gene: TRBV27
j_gene: TRBJ1-2
d_gene: TRBD1
CDR3aa: CASSPTYRDRGLIDGYTF
CDR3nt: TGTGCCAGCAGTCCGACCTACCGGGACAGGGGTCTAATCGATGGCTACACCTTC

abundance: .
v_gene: TRBV19
j_gene: TRBJ1-5
d_gene: .
CDR3aa: CASSIQWGGGNQPQHF
CDR3nt: TGTGCCAGTAGTATACAATGGGGCGGCGGCAATCAGCCCCAGCATTTT

abundance: .
v_gene: TRBV6-1
j_gene: TRBJ2-5
d_gene: TRBD1
CDR3aa: CASKTGQGEETQYF
CDR3nt: TGTGCCAGCAAGACCGGACAGGGGGAGGAGACCCAGTACTTC

abundance: .
v_gene: TRBV9
j_gene: TRBJ2-2
d_gene: .
CDR3aa: CASSVGPLQGGELFF
CDR3nt: TGTGCCAGCAGCGTTGGGCCATTGCAGGGCGGGGAGCTGTTTTTT

abundance: .
v_gene: TRBV25-1
j_gene: TRBJ2-3
d_gene: TRBD1
CDR3aa: CASSDTGGPRDTQYF
CDR3nt: TGTGCCAGCAGTGACACAGGGGGCCCTCGGGATACGCAGTATTTT

abundance: .
v_gene: TRBV6-5
j_gene: TRBJ2-7
d_gene: TRBD1
CDR3aa: CATHRGRINEQYF
CDR3nt: TGTGCCACCCACAGGGGGCGCATCAACGAGCAGTACTTC

abundance: .
v_gene: TRBV5-1
j_gene: TRBJ2-1
d_gene: .
CDR3aa: CASSLGGRQVSSYNEQFF
CDR3nt: TGCGCCAGCAGCTTGGGGGGGAGACAGGTGAGCTCCTACAATGAGCAGTTCTTC

abundance: .
v_gene: TRBV19
j_gene: TRBJ1-5
d_gene: .
CDR3aa: CASSINRVDQPQHF
CDR3nt: TGTGCCAGTAGTATAAACAGGGTTGATCAGCCCCAGCATTTT

abundance: .
v_gene: TRBV4-3
j_gene: TRBJ1-5
d_gene: TRBD1
CDR3aa: CASSQNQGGNQPQHF
CDR3nt: TGCGCCAGCAGCCAAAATCAGGGGGGTAATCAGCCCCAGCATTTT

abundance: .
v_gene: TRBV7-9
j_gene: TRBJ1-2
d_gene: .
CDR3aa: CASSSSGASPNYGYTF
CDR3nt: TGTGCCAGCAGCTCATCCGGTGCTAGTCCGAACTATGGCTACACCTTC

abundance: .
v_gene: TRBV5-1
j_gene: TRBJ2-3
d_gene: TRBD2
CDR3aa: CASSLTSGGAYTQYF
CDR3nt: TGCGCCAGCAGCTTGACGTCGGGAGGTGCGTATACGCAGTATTTT

abundance: few
v_gene: TRBV11-2
j_gene: TRBJ1-2
d_gene: .
CDR3aa: CASSSLQDPSLNYGYTF
CDR3nt: TGTGCCAGCAGCTCCCTACAGGACCCATCACTTAACTATGGCTACACCTTC

abundance: few
v_gene: TRBV6-1
j_gene: TRBJ2-5
d_gene: TRBD2
CDR3aa: CASRPSGGARKTQYF
CDR3nt: TGTGCCAGCAGGCCTAGCGGGGGGGCGAGAAAGACCCAGTACTTC

abundance: few
v_gene: TRBV5-1
j_gene: TRBJ2-1
d_gene: TRBD1
CDR3aa: CASSLGGQSSYNEQFF
CDR3nt: TGCGCCAGCAGCTTAGGGGGACAGTCCTCCTACAATGAGCAGTTCTTC

abundance: .
v_gene: TRBV30
j_gene: TRBJ1-2
d_gene: TRBD1
CDR3aa: CAWKGTGPGGGYTF
CDR3nt: TGTGCCTGGAAAGGGACAGGGCCCGGTGGTGGCTACACCTTC

abundance: few
v_gene: TRBV28
j_gene: TRBJ1-2
d_gene: .
CDR3aa: CASQGISGYTF
CDR3nt: TGTGCCAGCCAGGGGATTTCCGGCTACACCTTC

abundance: .
v_gene: TRBV27
j_gene: TRBJ1-1
d_gene: .
CDR3aa: CASSFSLNTEAFF
CDR3nt: TGTGCCAGCAGTTTTTCTCTGAACACTGAAGCTTTCTTT

abundance: .
v_gene: TRBV5-6
j_gene: TRBJ1-1
d_gene: .
CDR3aa: CASSSLGRRGNTEAFF
CDR3nt: TGTGCCAGCAGCTCCCTGGGGAGACGAGGGAACACTGAAGCTTTCTTT

abundance: few
v_gene: TRBV29-1
j_gene: TRBJ2-3
d_gene: TRBD2
CDR3aa: CSVWGGLSTDTQYF
CDR3nt: TGCAGCGTATGGGGGGGACTTAGCACAGATACGCAGTATTTT

abundance: .
v_gene: TRBV28
j_gene: TRBJ2-7
d_gene: TRBD1
CDR3aa: CASSHSGQGDYEQYF
CDR3nt: TGTGCCAGCAGCCACTCCGGACAGGGGGACTACGAGCAGTACTTC

abundance: .
v_gene: TRBV5-6
j_gene: TRBJ2-5
d_gene: .
CDR3aa: CASSLVAGTQYF
CDR3nt: TGTGCCAGCAGCTTGGTGGCTGGGACCCAGTACTTC

abundance: .
v_gene: TRBV7-9
j_gene: TRBJ1-5
d_gene: TRBD1
CDR3aa: CASSLGGTGLGSQPQHF
CDR3nt: TGTGCCAGCAGCTTAGGTGGGACAGGTTTGGGTAGTCAGCCCCAGCATTTT

abundance: .
v_gene: TRBV10-3
j_gene: TRBJ2-7
d_gene: .
CDR3aa: CAISGGSSYEQYF
CDR3nt: TGTGCCATCAGTGGTGGCAGCTCCTACGAGCAGTACTTC

abundance: .
v_gene: TRBV19
j_gene: TRBJ1-6
d_gene: TRBD1
CDR3aa: CASSDRDRNSPLHF
CDR3nt: TGTGCCAGTAGTGATCGGGACAGAAATTCACCCCTCCACTTT

abundance: few
v_gene: TRBV6-6
j_gene: TRBJ2-7
d_gene: TRBD1
CDR3aa: CASSYSTGGYEQYF
CDR3nt: TGTGCCAGCAGTTACTCCACAGGGGGCTACGAGCAGTACTTC

abundance: .
v_gene: TRBV7-2
j_gene: TRBJ2-4
d_gene: TRBD2
CDR3aa: CASSVLAALAKNSQYF
CDR3nt: TGTGCCAGCAGCGTACTAGCGGCCCTAGCCAAAAACAGTCAGTACTTC

abundance: .
v_gene: TRBV19
j_gene: TRBJ1-4
d_gene: .
CDR3aa: CASKITRDQEGEKLFF
CDR3nt: TGTGCCAGTAAAATTACTCGGGACCAGGAGGGGGAAAAACTGTTTTTT

abundance: .
v_gene: TRBV29-1
j_gene: TRBJ1-4
d_gene: .
CDR3aa: CSVGAGNEKLFF
CDR3nt: TGCAGCGTTGGGGCAGGGAATGAAAAACTGTTTTTT

abundance: once
v_gene: TRBV30
j_gene: TRBJ2-3
d_gene: .
CDR3aa: CAWEGGSTDTQYF
CDR3nt: TGTGCCTGGGAGGGGGGGAGCACAGATACGCAGTATTTT